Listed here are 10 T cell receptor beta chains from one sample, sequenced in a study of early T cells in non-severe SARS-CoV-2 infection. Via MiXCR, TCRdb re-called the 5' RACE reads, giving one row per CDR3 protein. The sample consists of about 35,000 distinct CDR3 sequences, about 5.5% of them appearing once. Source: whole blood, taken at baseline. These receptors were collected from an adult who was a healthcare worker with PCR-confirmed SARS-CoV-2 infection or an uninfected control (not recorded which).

CDR3 DNA: TGTGCCAGCTCAATCGCGACTAGCGGTAATGAGCAGTTCTTC. Translation: CASSIATSGNEQFF. The gene calls are TRBV18 and TRBJ2-1; 9 bases agree with TRBD2. Germline V gene sequence: CDR1 KGHSH, CDR2 LQKENI. Germline trimming cut 5 bases from V and 7 bases from J; bases unmatched to any gene: 6. This CDR3 has 14 residues.

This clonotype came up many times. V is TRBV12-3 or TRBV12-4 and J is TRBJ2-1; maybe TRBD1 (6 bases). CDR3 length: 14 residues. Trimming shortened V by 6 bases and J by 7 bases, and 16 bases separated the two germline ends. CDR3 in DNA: TGTGCCAGCAGGCCAAGGACAGTCCAAAATGAGCAGTTCTTC. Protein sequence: CASRPRTVQNEQFF.

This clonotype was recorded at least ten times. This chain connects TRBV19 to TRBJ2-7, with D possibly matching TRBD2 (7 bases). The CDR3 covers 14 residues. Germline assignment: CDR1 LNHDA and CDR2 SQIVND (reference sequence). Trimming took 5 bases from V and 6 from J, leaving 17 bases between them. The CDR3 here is CASSATGGPLEQYF. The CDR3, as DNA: TGTGCCAGTAGTGCAACGGGGGGCCCCCTCGAGCAGTACTTC.

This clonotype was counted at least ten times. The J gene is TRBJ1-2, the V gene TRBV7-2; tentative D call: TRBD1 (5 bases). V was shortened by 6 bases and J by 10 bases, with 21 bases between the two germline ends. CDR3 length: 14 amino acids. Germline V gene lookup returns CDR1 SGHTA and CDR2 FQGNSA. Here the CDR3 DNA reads TGTGCCAGCAGTCAAGGACGGGCAGGGCGAGACTACACCTTC. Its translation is CASSQGRAGRDYTF.

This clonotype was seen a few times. The CDR3: CASSLATGDANSYEQYF. For the CDR3, the DNA is TGTGCCAGCAGCTTAGCCACAGGGGACGCAAACTCCTACGAGCAGTACTTC. The chain recombines TRBV7-6 with TRBJ2-7; 7 positions agree with TRBD1. The germline V gene encodes CDR1 SGHVS and CDR2 FNYEAQ. The V segment lost 0 bases and the J segment 0 bases; nucleotides outside the gene matches: 8. The CDR3 has 17 amino acids.

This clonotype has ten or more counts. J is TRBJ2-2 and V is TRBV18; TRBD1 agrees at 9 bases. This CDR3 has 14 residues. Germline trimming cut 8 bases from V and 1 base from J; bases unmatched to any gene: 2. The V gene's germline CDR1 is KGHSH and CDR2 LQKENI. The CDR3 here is CASQGQGNTGELFF. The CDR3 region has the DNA TGTGCCAGCCAGGGACAGGGGAACACCGGGGAGCTGTTTTTT.

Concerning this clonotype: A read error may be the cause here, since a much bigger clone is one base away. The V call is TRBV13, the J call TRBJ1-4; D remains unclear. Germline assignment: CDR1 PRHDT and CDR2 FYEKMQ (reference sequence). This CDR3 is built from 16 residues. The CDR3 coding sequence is TGTGCCAGCAGTACGGGTCCTGGGCCGACTAATGAAAAACTGATTTTT. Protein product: CASSTGPGPTNEKLIF.

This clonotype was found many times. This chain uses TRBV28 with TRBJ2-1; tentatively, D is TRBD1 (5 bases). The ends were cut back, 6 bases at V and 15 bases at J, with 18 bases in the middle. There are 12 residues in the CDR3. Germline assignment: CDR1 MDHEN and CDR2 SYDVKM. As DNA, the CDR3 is TGTGCCAGCAGCATCTCAAAAGGGGTATGGTTCTTC. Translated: CASSISKGVWFF.

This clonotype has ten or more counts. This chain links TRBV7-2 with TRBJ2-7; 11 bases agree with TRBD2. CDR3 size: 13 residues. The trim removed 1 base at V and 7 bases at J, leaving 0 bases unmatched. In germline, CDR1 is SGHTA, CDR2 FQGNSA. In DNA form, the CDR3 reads TGTGCCAGCAGCTTAGGGACTAGCGGGGAGCAGTACTTC. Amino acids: CASSLGTSGEQYF.

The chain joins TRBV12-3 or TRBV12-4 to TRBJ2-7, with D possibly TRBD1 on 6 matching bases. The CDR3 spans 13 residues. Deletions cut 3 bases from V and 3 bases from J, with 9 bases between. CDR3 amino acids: CASSLDSYYEQYF. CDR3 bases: TGTGCCAGCAGTTTGGACAGCTACTACGAGCAGTACTTC.